This section outlines one T cell receptor (delta chain) sequence together with its context. Its antigen is unknown. The data belong to a study of Vδ1+ human thymocytes. Findings and limits, study-wide: Bulk repertoire data may be misinterpreted because of unexpected Vdelta2 sequences. Roughly 22% of thymic delta-chain sequences were Vdelta2, with few Vdelta3, unlike blood Vdelta1+ controls. Highly polyclonal TRG and TRD repertoires with Gaussian CDR3 length distributions appeared in thymus.

RNA was extracted from the cells and then reverse transcribed. CDR3 amplicons came from multiplex PCR with pooled V-gene forward and constant-region reverse primers. TCRdb called clones from the multiplex PCR reads again using CATT. This sample carries about 58,000 delta-chain clones, roughly 15% of them seen once, and the ten largest clones take under 0.5%. V was trimmed by 3 bases and J by 4 bases, leaving 24 bases between them. This CDR3 region has 18 residues. The germline V gene has CDR1 TSWWSYY and CDR2 QGS. The gene calls are TRDV1 and TRDJ1, with a weak D call TRDD3 (6 bases). The sequence was obtained from a girl in the first two years of life who had congenital heart surgery. Sequenced sample: Vdelta1+ gamma-delta thymocytes from the thymus. The subset here: FACS-sorted CD3+ TCRalphabeta- TCRVdelta1+ TCRVdelta2- thymocytes. In DNA, the CDR3 is TGTGCTCTTGGGGACCAATACTGGGATCTCCCTCACCTCGATAAACTCATCTTT. Protein product: CALGDQYWDLPHLDKLIF.